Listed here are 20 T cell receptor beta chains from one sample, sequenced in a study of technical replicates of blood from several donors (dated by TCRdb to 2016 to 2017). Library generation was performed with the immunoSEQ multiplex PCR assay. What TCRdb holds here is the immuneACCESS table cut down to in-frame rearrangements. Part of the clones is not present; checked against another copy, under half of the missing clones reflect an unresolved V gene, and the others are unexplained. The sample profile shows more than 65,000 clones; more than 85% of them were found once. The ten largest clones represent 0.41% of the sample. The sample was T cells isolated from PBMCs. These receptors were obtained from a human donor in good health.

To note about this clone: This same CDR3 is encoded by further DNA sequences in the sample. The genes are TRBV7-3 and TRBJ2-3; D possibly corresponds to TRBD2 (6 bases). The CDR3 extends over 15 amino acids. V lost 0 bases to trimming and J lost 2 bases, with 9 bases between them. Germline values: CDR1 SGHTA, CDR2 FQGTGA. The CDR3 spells CASSLTSGTTDTQYF. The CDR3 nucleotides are TGTGCCAGCAGCTTAACTAGCGGCACCACAGATACGCAGTATTTT.

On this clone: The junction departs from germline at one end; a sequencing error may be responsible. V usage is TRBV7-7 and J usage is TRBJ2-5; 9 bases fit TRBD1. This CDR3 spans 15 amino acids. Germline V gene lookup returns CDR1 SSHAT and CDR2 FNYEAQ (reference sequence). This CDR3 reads CASSTGTGSQETQYF. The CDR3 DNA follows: TGTGCTAGCAGCACCGGGACAGGGTCCCAAGAGACCCAGTACTTC. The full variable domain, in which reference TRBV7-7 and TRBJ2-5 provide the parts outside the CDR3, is GAGVSQSPRYKVTKRGQDVTLRCDPISSHATLYWYQQALGQGPEFLTYFNYEAQPDKSGLPSDRFSAERPEGSISTLTIQRTEQRDSAMYRCASSTGTGSQETQYFGPGTRLLVL.

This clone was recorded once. CDR3 bases: TGTGCCAGCAGTTTATTCGGACAGGGGGCCGGTGGCTACACCTTC. Translation gives CASSLFGQGAGGYTF. The chain is built from TRBV27 and TRBJ1-2; the match to TRBD1 covers 11 bases. Germline values: CDR1 MNHEY, CDR2 SMNVEV (reference sequence). With V trimmed by 1 base and J by 7 bases, 5 bases remained unmatched. CDR3 length equals 15 residues.

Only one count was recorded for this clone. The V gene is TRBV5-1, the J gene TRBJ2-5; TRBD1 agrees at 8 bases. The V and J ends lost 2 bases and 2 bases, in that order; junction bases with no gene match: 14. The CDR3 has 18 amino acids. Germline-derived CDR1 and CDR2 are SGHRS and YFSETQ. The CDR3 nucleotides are TGCGCCAGCAGCTTATCAATGGACAGGGAACGAGATCAAGAGACCCAGTACTTC. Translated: CASSLSMDRERDQETQYF. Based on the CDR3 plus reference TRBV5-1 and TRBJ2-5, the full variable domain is KAGVTQTPRYLIKTRGQQVTLSCSPISGHRSVSWYQQTPGQGLQFLFEYFSETQRNKGNFPGRFSGRQFSNSRSEMNVSTLELGDSALYLCASSLSMDRERDQETQYFGPGTRLLVL.

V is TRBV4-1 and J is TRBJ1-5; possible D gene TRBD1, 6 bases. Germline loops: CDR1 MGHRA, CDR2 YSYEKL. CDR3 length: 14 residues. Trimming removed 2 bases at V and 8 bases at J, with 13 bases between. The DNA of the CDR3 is TGCGCCAGCAGCCAAAGGCATGGGGGCGAGCCCCAGCATTTT. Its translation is CASSQRHGGEPQHF.

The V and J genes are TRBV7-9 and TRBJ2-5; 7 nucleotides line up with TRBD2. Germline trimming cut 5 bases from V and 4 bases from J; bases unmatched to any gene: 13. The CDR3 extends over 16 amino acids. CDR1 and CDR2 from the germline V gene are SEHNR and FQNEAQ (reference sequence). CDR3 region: CASSPPWAGDGETQYF. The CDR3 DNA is TGTGCCAGCAGCCCCCCCTGGGCGGGAGATGGAGAGACCCAGTACTTC. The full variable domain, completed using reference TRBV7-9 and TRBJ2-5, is DTGVSQNPRHKITKRGQNVTFRCDPISEHNRLYWYRQTLGQGPEFLTYFQNEAQLEKSRLLSDRFSAERPKGSFSTLEIQRTEQGDSAMYLCASSPPWAGDGETQYFGPGTRLLVL.

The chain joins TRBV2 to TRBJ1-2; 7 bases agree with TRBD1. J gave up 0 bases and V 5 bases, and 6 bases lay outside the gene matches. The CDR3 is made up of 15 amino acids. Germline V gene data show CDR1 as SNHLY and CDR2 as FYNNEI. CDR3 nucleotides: TGTGCCAGCAGTCGAGCCGGGACAGCTAACTATGGCTACACCTTC. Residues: CASSRAGTANYGYTF.

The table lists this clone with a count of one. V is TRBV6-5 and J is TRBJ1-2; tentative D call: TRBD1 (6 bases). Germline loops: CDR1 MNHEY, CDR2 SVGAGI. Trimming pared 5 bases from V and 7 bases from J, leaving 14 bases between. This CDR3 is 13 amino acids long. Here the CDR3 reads CASSGGISSGYTF. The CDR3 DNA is TGTGCCAGCAGTGGGGGCATTAGTAGTGGCTACACCTTC.

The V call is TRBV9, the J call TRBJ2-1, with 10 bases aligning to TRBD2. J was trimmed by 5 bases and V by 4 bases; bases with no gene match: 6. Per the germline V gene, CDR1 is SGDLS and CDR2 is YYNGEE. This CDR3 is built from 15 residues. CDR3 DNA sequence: TGTGCCAGCAGCTCCCTAGCGGGGGTAAACAATGAGCAGTTCTTC. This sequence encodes CASSSLAGVNNEQFF. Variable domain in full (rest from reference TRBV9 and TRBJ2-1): DSGVTQTPKHLITATGQRVTLRCSPRSGDLSVYWYQQSLDQGLQFLIQYYNGEERAKGNILERFSAQQFPDLHSELNLSSLELGDSALYFCASSSLAGVNNEQFFGPGTRLTVL.

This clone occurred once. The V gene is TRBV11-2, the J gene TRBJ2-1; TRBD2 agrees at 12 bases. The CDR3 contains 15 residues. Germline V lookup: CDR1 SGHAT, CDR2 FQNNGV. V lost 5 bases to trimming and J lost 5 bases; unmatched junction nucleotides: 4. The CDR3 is CASSRTSGADNEQFF. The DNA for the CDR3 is TGTGCCAGCAGCCGGACTAGCGGGGCAGACAATGAGCAGTTCTTC.

The DNA of the CDR3 is TGTGCCAGCACACAAATTCGGGACAGGGATCCTGAAGCTTTCTTT. This gives the protein CASTQIRDRDPEAFF. This rearrangement joins TRBV7-9 to TRBJ1-1; TRBD1 agrees at 9 bases. The germline V gene encodes CDR1 SEHNR and CDR2 FQNEAQ (reference sequence). Germline trimming cut 7 bases from V and 6 bases from J; bases unmatched to any gene: 12. The CDR3 sequence is 15 residues long.

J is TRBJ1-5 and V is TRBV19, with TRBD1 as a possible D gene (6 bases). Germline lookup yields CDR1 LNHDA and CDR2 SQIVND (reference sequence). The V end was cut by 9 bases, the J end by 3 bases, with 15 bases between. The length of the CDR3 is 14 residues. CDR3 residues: CASIDRLSNQPQHF. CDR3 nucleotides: TGTGCCAGCATTGACAGGCTCTCCAATCAGCCCCAGCATTTT.

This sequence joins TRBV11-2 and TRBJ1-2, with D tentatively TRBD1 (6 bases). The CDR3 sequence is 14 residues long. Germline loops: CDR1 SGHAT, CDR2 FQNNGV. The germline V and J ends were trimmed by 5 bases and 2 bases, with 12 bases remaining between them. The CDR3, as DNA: TGTGCCAGCAGCCGCCCACAGGGCAACTATGGCTACACCTTC. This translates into CASSRPQGNYGYTF.

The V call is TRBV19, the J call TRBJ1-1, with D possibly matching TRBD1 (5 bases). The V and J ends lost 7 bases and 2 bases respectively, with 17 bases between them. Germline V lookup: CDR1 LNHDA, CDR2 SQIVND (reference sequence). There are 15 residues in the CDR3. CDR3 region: CASTTRVALNTEAFF. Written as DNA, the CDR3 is TGTGCCAGTACCACCAGGGTAGCACTCAACACTGAAGCTTTCTTT.

The CDR3 region is CSVETGTSYEQYF. CDR3 DNA: TGCAGCGTTGAAACGGGAACCTCCTACGAGCAGTACTTC. V is TRBV29-1 and J is TRBJ2-7; D perhaps matches TRBD2 (5 bases). V was cut by 2 bases and J by 0 bases, with 8 bases left in between. Germline V gene data show CDR1 as SQVTM and CDR2 as ANQGSEA. The CDR3 covers 13 residues.

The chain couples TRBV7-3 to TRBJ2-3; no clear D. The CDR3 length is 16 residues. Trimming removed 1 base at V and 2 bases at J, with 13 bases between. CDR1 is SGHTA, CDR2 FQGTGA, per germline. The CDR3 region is CASSLKPSVYTDTQYF. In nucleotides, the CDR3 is TGTGCCAGCAGCTTAAAACCCAGCGTTTACACAGATACGCAGTATTTT.

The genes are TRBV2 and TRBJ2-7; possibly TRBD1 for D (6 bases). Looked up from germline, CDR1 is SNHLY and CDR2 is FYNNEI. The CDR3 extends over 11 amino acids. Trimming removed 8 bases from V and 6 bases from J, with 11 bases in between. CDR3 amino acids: CASYRVGEQYF. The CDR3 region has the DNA TGTGCCAGCTACAGGGTCGGCGAGCAGTACTTC.

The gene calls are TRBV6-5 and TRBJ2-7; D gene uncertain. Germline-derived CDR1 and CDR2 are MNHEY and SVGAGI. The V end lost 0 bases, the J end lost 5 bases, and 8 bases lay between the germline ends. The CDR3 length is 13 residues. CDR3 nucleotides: TGTGCCAGCAGTTACTCGATGAGTAACGAGCAGTACTTC. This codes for CASSYSMSNEQYF.

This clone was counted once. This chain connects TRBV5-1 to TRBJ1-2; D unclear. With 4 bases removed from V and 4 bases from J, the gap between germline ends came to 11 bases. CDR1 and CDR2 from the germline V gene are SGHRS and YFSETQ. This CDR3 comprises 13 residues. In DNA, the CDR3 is TGCGCCAGCAGCCCCCGGGAGGCCTATGGCTACACCTTC. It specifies CASSPREAYGYTF.

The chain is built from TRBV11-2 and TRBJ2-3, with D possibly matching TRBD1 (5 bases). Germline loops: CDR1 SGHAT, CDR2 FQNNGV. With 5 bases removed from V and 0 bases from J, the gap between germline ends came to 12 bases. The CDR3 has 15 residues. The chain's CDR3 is CASSPRWGSTDTQYF. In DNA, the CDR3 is TGTGCCAGCAGCCCGAGATGGGGCAGCACAGATACGCAGTATTTT.